This T cell receptor beta chain comes out of a study of cytomegalovirus exposure and HLA in healthy donors. All the people who gave samples were healthy bone marrow donors. Points on this clone: Its antigen is undetermined.

Study findings and constraints: Within an earlier analysis, most TCR beta V segments proved productive either about 90% or about 30% of the time. A further, later analysis showed that HLA-associated TCR beta chains (compared with equally common others) were more clonally expanded.

Trimming pared 3 bases from V and 0 bases from J, leaving 21 bases between. The CDR3 consists of 18 residues. CDR1 is SGHDT, CDR2 YYEEEE, per germline. PCR employed 60 Vbeta and 13 Jbeta primers. Profiling relied on immunoSEQ multiplex PCR, and the TCRdb table lists in-frame clones only, not all of them. The table includes some 150,000 clones, more than 60% detected once. The source is a middle-aged woman in good health and CMV-seronegative. Source material: PBMCs. This chain connects TRBV5-6 to TRBJ1-1; TRBD1 is a possible D gene (6 bases). This chain's CDR3 is CASSWIAQGYRMNTEAFF. The CDR3 DNA reads as TGTGCCAGCAGCTGGATCGCGCAGGGGTACCGGATGAACACTGAAGCTTTCTTT.